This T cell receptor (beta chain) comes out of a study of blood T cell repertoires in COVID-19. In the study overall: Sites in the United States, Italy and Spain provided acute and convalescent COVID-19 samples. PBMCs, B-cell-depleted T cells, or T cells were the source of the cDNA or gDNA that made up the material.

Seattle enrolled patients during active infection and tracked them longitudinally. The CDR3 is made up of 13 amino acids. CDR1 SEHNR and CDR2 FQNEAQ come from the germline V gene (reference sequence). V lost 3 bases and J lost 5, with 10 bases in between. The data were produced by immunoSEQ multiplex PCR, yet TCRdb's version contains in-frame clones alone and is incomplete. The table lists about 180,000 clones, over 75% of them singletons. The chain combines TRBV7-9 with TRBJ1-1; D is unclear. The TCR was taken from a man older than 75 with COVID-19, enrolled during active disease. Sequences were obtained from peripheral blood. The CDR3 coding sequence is TGTGCCAGCAGCTTTACGGAGCTAACTGAAGCTTTCTTT. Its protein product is CASSFTELTEAFF.